The rows below give T cell receptor beta chains drawn from one sample of a study of blood T cell repertoires in COVID-19. Sequenced by immunoSEQ multiplex PCR; TCRdb stores in-frame clones only, minus some. The sample lists more than 110,000 clones; around 87% were seen once. Sequenced sample: peripheral blood. The source is a human donor in a cohort sampled during active COVID-19. The CDR3 runs from the conserved cysteine through the conserved F or W. The order of the fields is J gene, D gene, clone size, V gene, CDR3 protein, CDR3 DNA. D genes are given only for firm matches. Expanded clones are given a class, and other clones once, few, many or no size at all.

J gene: TRBJ2-7; D gene: TRBD2; clone size: -; V gene: TRBV13; CDR3 protein: CASRRGREGWGYEQYF; CDR3 DNA: TGTGCCAGCAGGAGGGGTCGGGAGGGCTGGGGCTACGAGCAGTACTTC
J gene: TRBJ2-2; D gene: -; clone size: -; V gene: TRBV6-4; CDR3 protein: CASSSQGSGELFF; CDR3 DNA: TGTGCCAGCAGTTCACAGGGTTCCGGGGAGCTGTTTTTT
J gene: TRBJ2-2; D gene: TRBD2; clone size: -; V gene: TRBV3-1/TRBV3-2; CDR3 protein: CASSPGLAGSAGELFF; CDR3 DNA: TGTGCCAGCAGCCCGGGACTAGCGGGATCGGCCGGGGAGCTGTTTTTT
J gene: TRBJ1-6; D gene: TRBD1; clone size: -; V gene: TRBV6-1; CDR3 protein: CASRPGTEINSPLHF; CDR3 DNA: TGTGCCAGCCGACCCGGGACAGAGATTAATTCACCCCTCCACTTT
J gene: TRBJ1-6; D gene: TRBD1; clone size: -; V gene: TRBV5-1; CDR3 protein: CASSSGTGVGSPLHF; CDR3 DNA: TGCGCCAGCAGTTCCGGGACAGGGGTTGGTTCACCCCTCCACTTT
J gene: TRBJ2-3; D gene: TRBD2; clone size: once; V gene: TRBV13; CDR3 protein: CASSSSGGAVDTQYF; CDR3 DNA: TGTGCCAGCAGCTCTAGCGGGGGGGCCGTAGATACGCAGTATTTT
J gene: TRBJ1-2; D gene: TRBD1; clone size: -; V gene: TRBV27; CDR3 protein: CASSLLGQGVRGYTF; CDR3 DNA: TGTGCCAGCAGTTTATTGGGACAGGGGGTGCGGGGCTACACCTTC
J gene: TRBJ2-3; D gene: -; clone size: -; V gene: TRBV24-1; CDR3 protein: CATSDTSGVQLDTQYF; CDR3 DNA: TGTGCCACCAGTGATACTTCCGGGGTCCAGTTAGATACGCAGTATTTT
J gene: TRBJ2-3; D gene: TRBD2; clone size: -; V gene: TRBV5-1; CDR3 protein: CASSLLGRGGTDTQYF; CDR3 DNA: TGCGCCAGCAGCTTGCTCGGGAGGGGGGGCACAGATACGCAGTATTTT
J gene: TRBJ1-2; D gene: TRBD1; clone size: -; V gene: TRBV7-9; CDR3 protein: CASSPASDRTGYTF; CDR3 DNA: TGTGCCAGCAGTCCGGCCTCGGACAGGACTGGCTACACCTTC
J gene: TRBJ1-2; D gene: -; clone size: -; V gene: TRBV7-9; CDR3 protein: CASGGGGYGYTF; CDR3 DNA: TGTGCCAGCGGGGGAGGGGGTTATGGCTACACCTTC
J gene: TRBJ2-1; D gene: -; clone size: -; V gene: TRBV14; CDR3 protein: CASSQDPSGREQFF; CDR3 DNA: TGTGCCAGCAGCCAAGATCCGAGCGGGCGTGAGCAGTTCTTC
J gene: TRBJ2-3; D gene: -; clone size: -; V gene: TRBV19; CDR3 protein: CASRTGGTDTQYF; CDR3 DNA: TGTGCCAGTAGAACAGGAGGGACAGATACGCAGTATTTT
J gene: TRBJ1-5; D gene: -; clone size: -; V gene: TRBV2; CDR3 protein: CASTFGADQPQHF; CDR3 DNA: TGTGCCAGCACATTTGGGGCCGATCAGCCCCAGCATTTT
J gene: TRBJ2-7; D gene: TRBD2; clone size: -; V gene: TRBV18; CDR3 protein: CASSPLAEDYEQYF; CDR3 DNA: TGTGCCAGCTCACCGCTAGCGGAGGACTACGAGCAGTACTTC
J gene: TRBJ2-7; D gene: -; clone size: once; V gene: TRBV6-5; CDR3 protein: CAILTGTYEQYF; CDR3 DNA: TGTGCCATCTTGACAGGTACCTACGAGCAGTACTTC